This T cell receptor (beta chain) was documented in a study of T cell changes during pregnancy in multiple sclerosis (dated by TCRdb to the late 2010s). Study-wide context: The study examined how the T cell repertoire changed over the course of pregnancy in women with multiple sclerosis.

The library was made by the immunoSEQ multiplex PCR assay. TCRdb carries this immuneACCESS record with in-frame sequences only. Its versions omit some clonotypes, under half of them owing to an unresolved V gene in the studies checked, with the rest unexplained. The sample table holds 80,000 to 95,000 clones, of which around 95% were seen once. The ten largest make up 1.3% to 1.5% of the sample. V and J are truncated by 4 bases and 10 bases respectively, leaving an intervening sequence of 16 bases. Via the germline V gene, CDR1 is SGDLS and CDR2 YYNGEE. CDR3 length: 13 amino acids, cysteine to phenylalanine. The CDR3 DNA has 39 bases and is translated from base 1. Turning to this clone: Its antigen target is currently unknown. Base-call qualities are not available, and no considerably larger clone is one nucleotide away.

This clonotype originated in a female donor in good health, enrolled as a control in a pregnancy study. This sample comprised peripheral blood, obtained in the third trimester of pregnancy. This sequence uses TRBV9 and TRBJ2-3; D gene: possibly TRBD1, on 5 matching bases. The nucleotides read TGTGCCAGCAGCCTCTCGTTAGGGGTTGCGCAGTATTTT. The encoded protein is CASSLSLGVAQYF.